The rows below give T cell receptor beta chains drawn from one sample of a study of Graves' ophthalmopathy and Graves' hyperthyroidism. TCRdb used MiXCR to reprocess the multiplex PCR reads, holding one entry per CDR3 protein. This repertoire shows some 210,000 distinct CDR3 sequences, 25% to 30% found once; its top ten account for approximately 8.6%. Sequencing was performed on peripheral blood. The receptors here all came from a man aged 50 to 59 with Graves' ophthalmopathy. Both conserved end residues are part of each CDR3. Fields, in order: J gene, CDR3 length, V gene, CDR3 protein.

J: TRBJ2-7
length: 16
V: TRBV6-5
CDR3: CASSSPGTGASYEQYF

J: TRBJ1-5
length: 11
V: TRBV28
CDR3: CASSLKLLQHF

J: TRBJ1-6
length: 14
V: TRBV12-3/TRBV12-4
CDR3: CASSEGATNSPLHF

J: TRBJ1-1
length: 17
V: TRBV12-3/TRBV12-4
CDR3: CASSSRDRGRRNTEAFF

J: TRBJ2-7
length: 14
V: TRBV4-3
CDR3: CASSQGHQMYEQYF

J: TRBJ1-1
length: 14
V: TRBV6-1
CDR3: CASTRTGPSTEAFF

J: TRBJ2-7
length: 13
V: TRBV10-3
CDR3: CAISGGGPYEQYF

J: TRBJ1-3
length: 15
V: TRBV6-1
CDR3: CVSEGARARGNTIYF

J: TRBJ2-5
length: 15
V: TRBV28
CDR3: CASTPGTGGQETQYF

J: TRBJ1-2
length: 13
V: TRBV29-1
CDR3: CSVDRQGYYGYTF

J: TRBJ1-1
length: 13
V: TRBV27
CDR3: CASSLGRGPEAFF

J: TRBJ2-7
length: 15
V: TRBV28
CDR3: CASSLGGSGSYEQYF

J: TRBJ2-7
length: 15
V: TRBV14
CDR3: CASSQLAGGPGEQYF

J: TRBJ2-5
length: 12
V: TRBV27
CDR3: CASSSLGETQYF

J: TRBJ2-7
length: 17
V: TRBV4-3
CDR3: CASSQARATGFSYEQYF

J: TRBJ2-5
length: 12
V: TRBV12-5
CDR3: CASGLRAETQYF

J: TRBJ1-5
length: 15
V: TRBV2
CDR3: CASRPGQTSNQPQHF

J: TRBJ1-1
length: 14
V: TRBV6-6
CDR3: CASSCSGGNTEAFF

J: TRBJ2-3
length: 11
V: TRBV19
CDR3: CPLDRADTQYF

J: TRBJ1-1
length: 13
V: TRBV12-5
CDR3: CASGLGVNTEAFF

J: TRBJ1-2
length: 12
V: TRBV6-1
CDR3: CASSEGSGGYTF

J: TRBJ1-6
length: 14
V: TRBV3-1
CDR3: CASSQDYGPSPLHF

J: TRBJ1-1
length: 15
V: TRBV6-5
CDR3: CASSYSRGGSDSAFF

J: TRBJ1-1
length: 15
V: TRBV28
CDR3: CASSFPAGTGTEAFF

J: TRBJ1-5
length: 13
V: TRBV6-2/TRBV6-3
CDR3: CASSYEGHQPQHF

J: TRBJ2-7
length: 14
V: TRBV6-1
CDR3: CASKLGQHTYEQYF

J: TRBJ2-2
length: 16
V: TRBV5-1
CDR3: CASSSTGTSVYGELFF

J: TRBJ2-7
length: 15
V: TRBV5-1
CDR3: CASSSPGSGTYEQYF

J: TRBJ2-2
length: 15
V: TRBV12-3/TRBV12-4
CDR3: CASSPQAGHTGELFF

J: TRBJ2-2
length: 14
V: TRBV29-1
CDR3: CSAGGAVNTGELFF

J: TRBJ1-2
length: 14
V: TRBV6-1
CDR3: CASSELGRVYGYTF

J: TRBJ1-2
length: 14
V: TRBV30
CDR3: CAWSVTGSRWGYTF

J: TRBJ1-2
length: 13
V: TRBV7-9
CDR3: CASSLGRGLGYTF

J: TRBJ1-1
length: 14
V: TRBV28
CDR3: CASSLGTWWVEAFF

J: TRBJ1-1
length: 15
V: TRBV12-5
CDR3: CASGDTGSGLPEAFF

J: TRBJ1-5
length: 12
V: TRBV20-1
CDR3: CSGSGVGQPQHF

J: TRBJ2-7
length: 12
V: TRBV11-2
CDR3: CASSSPGFEQYF

J: TRBJ1-1
length: 14
V: TRBV29-1
CDR3: CSVEEAGLNTEAFF

J: TRBJ2-7
length: 15
V: TRBV24-1
CDR3: CATSDFTSGKGEQYF

J: TRBJ2-7
length: 15
V: TRBV28
CDR3: CASTRGGGSSYEQYF

J: TRBJ1-5
length: 14
V: TRBV6-1
CDR3: CASSRRVGNQPQHF

J: TRBJ2-2
length: 15
V: TRBV9
CDR3: CASSVAGERGGELFF

J: TRBJ2-6
length: 15
V: TRBV6-1
CDR3: CASSDQLSGANVLTF

J: TRBJ2-7
length: 12
V: TRBV6-2/TRBV6-3
CDR3: CAAASATYEQYF

J: TRBJ1-6
length: 16
V: TRBV27
CDR3: CASSRRRTGENSPLHF

J: TRBJ1-5
length: 14
V: TRBV9
CDR3: CASSGGSNYQPQHF

J: TRBJ2-2
length: 14
V: TRBV20-1
CDR3: CSAPSSGNTGELFF

J: TRBJ1-5
length: 15
V: TRBV12-5
CDR3: CASGTGGVGDQPQHF

J: TRBJ1-1
length: 13
V: TRBV12-3/TRBV12-4
CDR3: CASRSGTETEAFF